This record covers a single TCR beta chain. Sequencing targeted TCR beta in T cells from blood (CD8+ and CD4+). The record originates from a study of CD8 T cells in Susac syndrome. The CDR3 sequence is 16 residues long. Germline trimming cut 3 bases from V and 1 base from J; bases unmatched to any gene: 7. Germline V CDR1 and CDR2: LGHDT, YNNKEL (reference sequence). The RNA input was about 0.5 to 1 ug, and it was reverse transcribed with random hexamers. The TCR beta CDR3 was amplified by immunoSEQ multiplex PCR across 54 Vbeta, 13 Jbeta. One entry per CDR3 protein, called by TCRdb with MiXCR from the immunoSEQ multiplex PCR reads. Of about 240,000 distinct CDR3 sequences listed, less than 96% are singletons.

The chain carries TRBV3-1 and TRBJ1-1; the match to TRBD1 covers 8 bases. This receptor was identified in a human donor with Susac syndrome. The sequencing input was CD4+ T cells from PBMCs. In nucleotides, the CDR3 is TGTGCCAGCAGCCACCCACTAGGGACAGGGAACACTGAAGCTTTCTTT. Amino acids: CASSHPLGTGNTEAFF.